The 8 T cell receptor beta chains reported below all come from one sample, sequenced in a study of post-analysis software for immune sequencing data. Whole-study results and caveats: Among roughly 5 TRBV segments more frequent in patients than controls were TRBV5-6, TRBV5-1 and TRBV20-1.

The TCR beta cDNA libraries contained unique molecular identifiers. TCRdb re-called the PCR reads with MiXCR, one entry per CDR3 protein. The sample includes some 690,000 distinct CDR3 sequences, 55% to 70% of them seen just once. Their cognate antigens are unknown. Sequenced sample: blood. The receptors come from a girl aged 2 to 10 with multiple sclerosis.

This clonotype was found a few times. The CDR3 is CASNPAGGFSRELFF. In DNA form, the CDR3 reads TGTGCCAGCAATCCCGCGGGAGGGTTCAGTAGGGAGCTGTTTTTT. The V call is TRBV12-3 or TRBV12-4, the J call TRBJ2-2; 9 bases map to TRBD2. The V segment lost 7 bases and the J segment 9 bases; nucleotides outside the gene matches: 12. CDR3 length: 15 residues.

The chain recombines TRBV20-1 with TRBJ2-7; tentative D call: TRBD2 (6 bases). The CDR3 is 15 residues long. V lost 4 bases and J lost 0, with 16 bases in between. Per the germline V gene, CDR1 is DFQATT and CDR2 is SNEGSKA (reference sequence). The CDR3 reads CSATAGTEISYEQYF. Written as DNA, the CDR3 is TGCAGTGCTACCGCCGGGACTGAGATCTCCTACGAGCAGTACTTC.

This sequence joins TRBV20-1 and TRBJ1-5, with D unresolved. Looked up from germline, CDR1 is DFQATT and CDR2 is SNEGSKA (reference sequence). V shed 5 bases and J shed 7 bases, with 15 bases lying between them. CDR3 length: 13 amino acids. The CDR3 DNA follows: TGCAGTGCTGGCGGGAGAATTTACCAGCCCCAGCATTTT. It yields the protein CSAGGRIYQPQHF.

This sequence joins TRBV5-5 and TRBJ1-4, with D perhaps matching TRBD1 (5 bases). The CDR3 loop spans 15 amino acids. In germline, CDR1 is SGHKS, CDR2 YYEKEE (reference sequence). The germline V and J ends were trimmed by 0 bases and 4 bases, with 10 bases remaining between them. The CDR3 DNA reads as TGTGCCAGCAGCTTGGTCGGGGGGATTAATGAAAAACTGTTTTTT. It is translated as CASSLVGGINEKLFF.

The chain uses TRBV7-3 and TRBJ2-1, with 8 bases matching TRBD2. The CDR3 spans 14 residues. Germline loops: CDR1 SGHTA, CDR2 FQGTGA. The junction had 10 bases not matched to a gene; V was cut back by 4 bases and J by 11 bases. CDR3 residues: CASSSAGTREKQFF. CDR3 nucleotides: TGTGCCAGCAGCTCCGCCGGGACTAGGGAGAAGCAGTTCTTC.

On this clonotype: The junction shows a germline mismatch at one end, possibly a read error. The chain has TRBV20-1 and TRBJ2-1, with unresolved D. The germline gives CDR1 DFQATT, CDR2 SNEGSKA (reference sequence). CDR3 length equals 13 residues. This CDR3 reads CSASMSSYNGQFF. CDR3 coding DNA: TGCAGTGCCTCGATGAGCTCCTACAATGGGCAGTTCTTC.

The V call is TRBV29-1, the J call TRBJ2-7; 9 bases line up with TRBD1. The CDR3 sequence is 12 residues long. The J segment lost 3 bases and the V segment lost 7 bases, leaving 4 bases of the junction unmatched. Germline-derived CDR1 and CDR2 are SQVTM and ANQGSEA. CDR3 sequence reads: CSGGDRVYEQYF. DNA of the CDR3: TGCAGCGGGGGGGACAGGGTCTACGAGCAGTACTTC.

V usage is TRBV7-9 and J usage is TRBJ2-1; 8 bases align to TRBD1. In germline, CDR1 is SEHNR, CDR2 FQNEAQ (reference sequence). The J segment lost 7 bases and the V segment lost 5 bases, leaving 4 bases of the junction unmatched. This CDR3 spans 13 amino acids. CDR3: CASSVRQGNEQFF. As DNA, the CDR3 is TGTGCCAGCAGCGTCCGACAGGGGAATGAGCAGTTCTTC.